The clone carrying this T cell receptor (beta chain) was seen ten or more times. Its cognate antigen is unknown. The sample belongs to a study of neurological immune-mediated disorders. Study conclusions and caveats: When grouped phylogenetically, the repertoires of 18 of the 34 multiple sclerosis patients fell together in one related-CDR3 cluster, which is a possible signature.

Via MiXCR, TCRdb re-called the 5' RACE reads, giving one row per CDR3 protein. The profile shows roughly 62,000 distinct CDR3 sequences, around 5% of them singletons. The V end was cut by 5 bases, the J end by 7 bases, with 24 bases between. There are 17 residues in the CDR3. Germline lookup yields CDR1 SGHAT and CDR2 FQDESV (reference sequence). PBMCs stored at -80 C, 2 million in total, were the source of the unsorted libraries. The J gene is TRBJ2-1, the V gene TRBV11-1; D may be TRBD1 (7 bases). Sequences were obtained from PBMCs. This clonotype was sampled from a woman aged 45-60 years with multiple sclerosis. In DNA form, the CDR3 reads TGTGCCAGCAGCGTTTTGGGGAAGCTGACAGGGAGGAATGAGCAGTTCTTC. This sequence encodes CASSVLGKLTGRNEQFF.